Listed below are T cell receptor beta chains from one sample, sequenced in a study of T cells in Graves' hyperthyroidism and ophthalmopathy. TCRdb passed the multiplex PCR reads through MiXCR, listing each CDR3 protein once. Of about 600,000 distinct CDR3 sequences listed, 15% to 20% are singletons. The sequenced sample consisted of blood. These receptors originate from a woman aged 40-49 years with Graves' ophthalmopathy. Both conserved end residues are part of each CDR3. The order of the fields is D gene, V gene, clone size, J gene, CDR3 DNA, CDR3 protein. D genes are given only for firm matches. Clone size is not always given. Where it is, it says once, few, many or a class for expanded clones.

.	TRBV30	few	TRBJ1-2	TGTGCCTGGAGTGTACCGGGACTCCACTATGGCTACACCTTC	CAWSVPGLHYGYTF
.	TRBV29-1	many	TRBJ2-1	TGCAGCGCAGGCTGGGCTTACAATGAGCAGTTCTTC	CSAGWAYNEQFF
.	TRBV28	few	TRBJ2-3	TGTGCCAGCAGTGATAGGACAGCTAGCACAGATACGCAGTATTTT	CASSDRTASTDTQYF
.	TRBV5-1	few	TRBJ2-1	TGCGCCAGCAGCTTGGGGGGGATTGGGTCCTACAATGAGCAGTTCTTC	CASSLGGIGSYNEQFF
TRBD2	TRBV6-2/TRBV6-3	many	TRBJ2-5	TGTGCCAGCGAAACGGGAGGGCAATCAGAGACCCAGTACTTC	CASETGGQSETQYF
.	TRBV27	many	TRBJ2-7	TGTGCCAGCAGTCAAGGCCTTGGGATCTACGAGCAGTACTTC	CASSQGLGIYEQYF
TRBD2	TRBV20-1	many	TRBJ2-7	TGCAGTGCTCCTACTAGCGGGAGTCTCTCTGAGGGCGAGCAGTACTTC	CSAPTSGSLSEGEQYF
TRBD2	TRBV2	many	TRBJ2-1	TGTGCCACCCGCGGGAGACTCAATGAGCAGTTCTTC	CATRGRLNEQFF
.	TRBV18	.	TRBJ2-1	TGTGCCAGCTCACCACTTCAGCCGGTCGGGGGATGGGATGAGCAGTTCTTC	CASSPLQPVGGWDEQFF
TRBD1	TRBV5-5	few	TRBJ2-3	TGTGCCAGCAGTTACCTAGGGGGCTCGGAGACAGATACGCAGTATTTT	CASSYLGGSETDTQYF
TRBD2	TRBV2	many	TRBJ2-1	TGTGCCAGCAGCGGTCTTCTAGCGGGAGGGCCTGACAATGAGCAGTTCTTC	CASSGLLAGGPDNEQFF
TRBD1	TRBV20-1	many	TRBJ2-7	TGCAGTGCTTCCGGGACAGGGGGCTCCTACGAGCAGTACTTC	CSASGTGGSYEQYF
.	TRBV20-1	many	TRBJ1-1	TGCAGTGCTAGAGATTTCGGAGGAGGGGGAAACACTGAAGCTTTCTTT	CSARDFGGGGNTEAFF
.	TRBV20-1	.	TRBJ2-1	TGCAGTGCACGCACGACTAGGGGCTCCTACAATGAGCAGTTCTTC	CSARTTRGSYNEQFF
TRBD1	TRBV18	.	TRBJ1-2	TGTGCCAGCTCACCAGGACGCGAAGACGGGACAGAGTATGGCTACACCTTC	CASSPGREDGTEYGYTF
.	TRBV12-3/TRBV12-4	many	TRBJ2-3	TGTGCCAGCAGTTTTTCGTACACAGATACGCAGTATTTT	CASSFSYTDTQYF
TRBD1	TRBV20-1	many	TRBJ2-7	TGCAGTGCTAGAGACGGGACAGCTGTCTCCTACGAGCAGTACTTC	CSARDGTAVSYEQYF
.	TRBV15	.	TRBJ2-7	TGTGCCACCAGCAGAGATAAACCCTACGAGCAGTACTTC	CATSRDKPYEQYF
TRBD1	TRBV20-1	many	TRBJ1-4	TGCAGTGCTAGATGGGGCGGACAGGGGGTCGAAAAACTGTTTTTT	CSARWGGQGVEKLFF
.	TRBV27	.	TRBJ2-7	TGTGCCAGCAGTTTCAGAGGGGATCGATACGAGCAGTACTTC	CASSFRGDRYEQYF
.	TRBV9	.	TRBJ2-3	TGTGCCAGCAGCGTAGCAGTCACAGATACGCAGTATTTT	CASSVAVTDTQYF
.	TRBV12-3/TRBV12-4	many	TRBJ1-5	TGTGCCAGCAGGGCCAGGGGAGAGGGCAATCAGCCCCAGCATTTT	CASRARGEGNQPQHF
TRBD1	TRBV4-1	few	TRBJ1-2	TGCGCCAGCAGCCTACCAGGACAGGTGTTCTATGGCTACACCTTC	CASSLPGQVFYGYTF
.	TRBV2	many	TRBJ2-1	TGTGCCAGCAGTGAAGATTGGAGGGGTTACAATGAGCAGTTCTTC	CASSEDWRGYNEQFF
.	TRBV5-1	few	TRBJ2-7	TGCGCCAGCAGCTTGGACCCACAGCCTACGAGGGAGCAGTACTTC	CASSLDPQPTREQYF
TRBD2	TRBV18	many	TRBJ2-1	TGTGCCAGCTCACTTCGACTAGCGGGAGACAATGAGCAGTTCTTC	CASSLRLAGDNEQFF
.	TRBV5-1	.	TRBJ2-2	TGCGCCAGCAGCCGCAACCTGCAGGGCGGGGAGCTGTTTTTT	CASSRNLQGGELFF
.	TRBV24-1	many	TRBJ2-3	TGTGCCACCAGTGAGGCTTTGACGGGTACCACAGATACGCAGTATTTT	CATSEALTGTTDTQYF
.	TRBV20-1	.	TRBJ2-7	TGCAGTGCTAGAGTGGGGGGAAGCGCCTACGAGCAGTACTTC	CSARVGGSAYEQYF
.	TRBV18	.	TRBJ2-2	TGTGCCAGCTCACTTCCGGGACACCGAAGCACCGGGGAGCTGTTTTTT	CASSLPGHRSTGELFF
.	TRBV6-1	few	TRBJ1-1	TGTGCCAGCAGTGTAAAAACCGGGACGAACACTGAAGCTTTCTTT	CASSVKTGTNTEAFF